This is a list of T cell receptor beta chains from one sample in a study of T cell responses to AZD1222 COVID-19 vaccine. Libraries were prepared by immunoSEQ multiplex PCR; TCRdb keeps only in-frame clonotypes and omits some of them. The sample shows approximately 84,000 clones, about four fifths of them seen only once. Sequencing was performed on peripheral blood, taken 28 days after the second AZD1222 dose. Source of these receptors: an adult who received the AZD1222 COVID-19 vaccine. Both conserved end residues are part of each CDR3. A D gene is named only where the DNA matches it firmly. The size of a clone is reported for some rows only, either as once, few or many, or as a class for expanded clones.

TGTGCCAGCAGTTTAAGCGGCGCTTCCCAGTACTTC CASSLSGASQYF TRBV12-3/TRBV12-4 . . TRBJ2-7
TGTGCCAGCAGCTTACGGCAGGGGGCGAGGGGTAGCGGGGCGTTCAATGAGCAGTTCTTC CASSLRQGARGSGAFNEQFF TRBV7-3 . . TRBJ2-1
TGTGCCAGCAGCCACGCAGGGGGCGCGGGTGGCTACACCTTC CASSHAGGAGGYTF TRBV3-1/TRBV3-2 once TRBD1 TRBJ1-2
TGTGCCAGTGACCCTACCGTACTAAACAATGAGCAGTTCTTC CASDPTVLNNEQFF TRBV7-9 . . TRBJ2-1
TGTGCCAGCAGCTTCAGGGGTGGGAACACTGAAGCTTTCTTT CASSFRGGNTEAFF TRBV11-2 . . TRBJ1-1
TGTGCCAGTACCCTGGGGGCGGGAGAAAGCGAGCAGTACTTC CASTLGAGESEQYF TRBV19 . . TRBJ2-7
TGCGCCAGCAGCTCCCCATCTGACTCTGGGGCCAACGTCCTGACTTTC CASSSPSDSGANVLTF TRBV5-1 . . TRBJ2-6
TGCAGTGCTCCTTCACCCTACGAGCAGTACTTC CSAPSPYEQYF TRBV20-1 few . TRBJ2-7
TGTGCCAGCAGTGAGCCTTCGACGGACGGCAATCAGCCCCAGCATTTT CASSEPSTDGNQPQHF TRBV25-1 once . TRBJ1-5
TGCGCCAGCAGTACTAGCGGGAGCACAGATACGCAGTATTTT CASSTSGSTDTQYF TRBV4-1 . TRBD2 TRBJ2-3
TGTGCCAGCAGCCTTAGCGGGAGGGTTGAGCAGTTCTTC CASSLSGRVEQFF TRBV7-6 . TRBD2 TRBJ2-1
TGTGCCAGCAGACTTAGCGGGAGGGCCGTCGAGACCCAGTACTTC CASRLSGRAVETQYF TRBV7-8 . TRBD2 TRBJ2-5
TGTGCCTGGATAGTCATTCTGAACACTGAAGCTTTCTTT CAWIVILNTEAFF TRBV30 . . TRBJ1-1
TGTGCCAGCAGCTTGGTGGCTAATCAGTTCACAGATACGCAGTATTTT CASSLVANQFTDTQYF TRBV5-4 . . TRBJ2-3
TGTGCCAGCAGCTCAAATGCCGGGAACACTGAAGCTTTCTTT CASSSNAGNTEAFF TRBV28 . . TRBJ1-1
TGTGCCAGCAGCCCCGTGGGGAACACCGGGGAGCTGTTTTTT CASSPVGNTGELFF TRBV7-9 once . TRBJ2-2
TGTGCCAGCAGTTCCGCGACCGGGGAGCTGTTTTTT CASSSATGELFF TRBV6-4 . . TRBJ2-2
TGTGCCAGCAGCTTGTCTTCGGCAGAGAATTCACCCCTCCACTTT CASSLSSAENSPLHF TRBV7-9 few . TRBJ1-6
TGTGCCTGGAGGGCCCTCCGACAGGGGGCTTTCTTT CAWRALRQGAFF TRBV30 few TRBD1 TRBJ1-1
TGTGCCAGCAGTACCTCTCTGGCAATGAGTGAGGAGCAGTACTTC CASSTSLAMSEEQYF TRBV3-1/TRBV3-2 . . TRBJ2-7
TGTGCCAGCGCTAGGGGGGGGTCGGGCAAAAACATTCAGTACTTC CASARGGSGKNIQYF TRBV4-2 . . TRBJ2-4
TGTGCCAGCAGCCCGCCGGGCGCGAACTATGGCTACACCTTC CASSPPGANYGYTF TRBV7-2 . . TRBJ1-2
TGTGCCAGCAGCCGACACAGAGAAAGGGGCACTGAAGCTTTCTTT CASSRHRERGTEAFF TRBV3-1/TRBV3-2 once . TRBJ1-1
TGTGCCAGCAGTTTACTCCTTGATGTTGATGGCACTGAAGCTTTCTTT CASSLLLDVDGTEAFF TRBV28 . . TRBJ1-1
TGCGCCAGCAGCCAAGATGCACCAAACTATGGCTACACCTTC CASSQDAPNYGYTF TRBV4-1 . . TRBJ1-2
TGTGCCAGCAGCCTGCGGACAGGGCGCAATCAAGAGACCCAGTACTTC CASSLRTGRNQETQYF TRBV11-2 once TRBD1 TRBJ2-5
TGCGCCAGCGGGATCCAGGGGACAGAGACCCAGTACTTC CASGIQGTETQYF TRBV5-1 . . TRBJ2-5
TGTGCCAGCAGCCAAGGGACAGGGGCGGTGAACACTGAAGCTTTCTTT CASSQGTGAVNTEAFF TRBV3-1/TRBV3-2 . TRBD1 TRBJ1-1
TGTGCCAGCAGGCCCCTGGGCGCCCCAGGTGAGCAGTTCTTC CASRPLGAPGEQFF TRBV5-6 . . TRBJ2-1
TGTGCCAGCACCCCGGGGACGGGAAGCTACGAGCAGTACTTC CASTPGTGSYEQYF TRBV5-4 . . TRBJ2-7